What follows are 25 T cell receptor beta chains derived from one specimen sequenced in a study of OX40 agonist ivuxolimab in advanced cancers. TCRdb's table, derived via immunoSEQ multiplex PCR, lists solely in-frame clones and lacks some. The sample includes some 70,000 clones, around 90% of them seen just once. The sample here was CD4+ or CD8+ T cells sorted from blood, taken in a trial of the OX40 agonist ivuxolimab. Source of these receptors: an adult with an advanced solid tumor such as melanoma, head and neck, liver or kidney cancer.

V gene TRBV18 combines with J gene TRBJ1-1; the D gene is possibly TRBD1 (5 bases). V was trimmed by 5 bases and J by 11 bases, leaving 15 bases between them. This CDR3 is built from 12 residues. CDR1 and CDR2 (germline): KGHSH, LQKENI. The CDR3 sequence: CASSGTGERAFF. DNA of the CDR3: TGTGCCAGCTCAGGGACGGGGGAAAGGGCTTTCTTT.

This clone has only one observation. At one end the junction does not follow the germline gene, possibly because of a read error. The V and J genes are TRBV29-1 and TRBJ1-2; TRBD1 matches 8 bases. This CDR3 contains 13 residues. Germline CDR1 SQVTM, CDR2 ANQGSEA. The CDR3 region has the DNA TGCAGCGCTACAGGGGGACCTAACCATGGCTACACCTTC. This gives the protein CSATGGPNHGYTF.

CDR3 in DNA: TGCGCCAGCAGCTCCACTAGCGCTGCGCACAATGAGCAGTTCTTC. Its protein is CASSSTSAAHNEQFF. The J gene is TRBJ2-1, the V gene TRBV5-1; 7 nucleotides align to TRBD2. J was trimmed by 5 bases and V by 3 bases; bases with no gene match: 8. This CDR3 is 15 amino acids long. Germline V gene data show CDR1 as SGHRS and CDR2 as YFSETQ.

This sequence joins TRBV6-5 and TRBJ1-5; perhaps TRBD1 as D (6 bases). Trimming shortened V by 4 bases and J by 6 bases, and 16 bases separated the two germline ends. The germline CDR1 and CDR2 sequences are MNHEY and SVGAGI. This CDR3 has 15 amino acids. In DNA, the CDR3 is TGTGCCAGCAGTTCACAGGGAGTTGGGATTCAGCCCCAGCATTTT. As protein: CASSSQGVGIQPQHF.

The CDR3, as DNA: TGCGCCAGCAGCCAAGTTACCCCGACTAGCGCCAACCCCTACGAGCAGTACTTC. Translation: CASSQVTPTSANPYEQYF. The chain couples TRBV4-1 to TRBJ2-7; 8 bases are a match to TRBD2. Germline trimming cut 1 base from V and 2 bases from J; bases unmatched to any gene: 13. The CDR3 is made up of 18 amino acids. Germline CDR1 MGHRA, CDR2 YSYEKL.

Comments on this clone: The same CDR3 is also encoded by other DNA sequences in this sample. This chain connects TRBV5-1 to TRBJ1-3; maybe TRBD1 (6 bases). Germline loops: CDR1 SGHRS, CDR2 YFSETQ. Trimming took 4 bases from V and 0 from J, leaving 11 bases between them. The CDR3 loop spans 15 amino acids. The CDR3 DNA reads TGCGCCAGCAGCCTGGCAGGGGCCTCTGGAAACACCATATATTTT. Translated, it gives CASSLAGASGNTIYF.

The rearrangement uses TRBV19 and TRBJ2-3; TRBD2 agrees at 8 bases. V shed 3 bases, J shed 0 bases, and the junction held 23 bases outside the gene matches. Germline assignment: CDR1 LNHDA and CDR2 SQIVND (reference sequence). The CDR3 covers 22 residues. CDR3 loop: CASSIGSLSGRFTTTSTDTQYF. The CDR3 nucleotides are TGTGCCAGTAGTATTGGAAGTCTAAGCGGGAGATTTACTACTACTAGCACAGATACGCAGTATTTT.

This chain joins TRBV7-9 and TRBJ1-1; D is ambiguous. Germline V lookup: CDR1 SEHNR, CDR2 FQNEAQ (reference sequence). This CDR3 comprises 13 residues. The V and J ends lost 6 bases and 5 bases respectively, with 13 bases between them. The DNA of the CDR3 is TGTGCCAGCAGAGAAAGAGTAGAAACTGAAGCTTTCTTT. Translation gives CASRERVETEAFF. The variable domain in full, with the rest retrieved from reference TRBV7-9 and TRBJ1-1, is DTGVSQNPRHKITKRGQNVTFRCDPISEHNRLYWYRQTLGQGPEFLTYFQNEAQLEKSRLLSDRFSAERPKGSFSTLEIQRTEQGDSAMYLCASRERVETEAFFGQGTRLTVV.

This clone was seen a handful of times. The chain employs TRBV19 and TRBJ1-2, with D uncertain. Trimming stripped 7 bases from V and 0 bases from J, with 6 bases between. Germline-derived CDR1 and CDR2 are LNHDA and SQIVND (reference sequence). The CDR3 runs to 12 residues. The CDR3 loop reads CASNSANYGYTF. CDR3 coding DNA: TGTGCCAGTAACTCAGCTAACTATGGCTACACCTTC.

V usage is TRBV23-1 and J usage is TRBJ1-2; tentatively, D is TRBD1 (6 bases). TRBV23-1 is recorded as an ORF, its role being uncertain. Trimming shortened V by 4 bases and J by 8 bases, and 14 bases separated the two germline ends. This CDR3 contains 13 residues. This CDR3 reads CASSPTGYEGYTF. CDR3 DNA: TGCGCCAGCAGTCCAACAGGGTATGAAGGCTACACCTTC.

The chain is built from TRBV7-9 and TRBJ2-2; tentatively, D is TRBD2 (5 bases). The CDR3 is 15 residues long. V gave up 3 bases and J gave up 0 bases, with 8 bases separating them. Germline-derived CDR1 and CDR2 are SEHNR and FQNEAQ (reference sequence). The CDR3: CASSLEASNTGELFF. The CDR3 nucleotides are TGTGCCAGCAGCTTGGAGGCGTCGAACACCGGGGAGCTGTTTTTT. The full variable domain, with the rest looked up from reference TRBV7-9 and TRBJ2-2, is DTGVSQNPRHKITKRGQNVTFRCDPISEHNRLYWYRQTLGQGPEFLTYFQNEAQLEKSRLLSDRFSAERPKGSFSTLEIQRTEQGDSAMYLCASSLEASNTGELFFGEGSRLTVL.

The J gene is TRBJ1-1, the V gene TRBV10-2; 7 nucleotides align to TRBD1. J gave up 4 bases and V 6 bases, and 2 bases lay outside the gene matches. Germline assignment: CDR1 WSHSY and CDR2 SAAADI. CDR3 length: 12 residues. CDR3 coding DNA: TGCGCCAGCAGGACAGGGAGCACTGAAGCTTTCTTT. Translating gives CASRTGSTEAFF.

The chain uses TRBV29-1 and TRBJ1-1; maybe TRBD1 (5 bases). Germline values: CDR1 SQVTM, CDR2 ANQGSEA. The germline V and J ends were trimmed by 6 bases and 1 base, with 18 bases remaining between them. The CDR3 has 15 residues. The CDR3 region is CSVTTFGGGNTEAFF. The CDR3 nucleotides are TGCAGCGTGACGACCTTCGGGGGAGGGAACACTGAAGCTTTCTTT.

The chain has TRBV6-5 and TRBJ2-5; D remains ambiguous. Germline CDR1 reads MNHEY; CDR2 reads SVGAGI. V lost 5 bases and J 2 bases, leaving 12 bases between the germline ends. This CDR3 is 14 amino acids long. This chain's CDR3 is CASSLPGVQETQYF. The CDR3 DNA reads as TGTGCCAGCAGTCTCCCTGGGGTGCAAGAGACCCAGTACTTC.

The chain links TRBV6-5 to TRBJ1-3, with D tentatively TRBD1 (5 bases). Germline CDR1 is MNHEY and CDR2 is SVGAGI. The CDR3 is 15 amino acids. Trimming took 4 bases from V and 2 from J, leaving 12 bases between them. The CDR3 bases are TGTGCCAGCAGTTTGGACATCTTAACTGGAAACACCATATATTTT. Encoded protein: CASSLDILTGNTIYF.

V usage is TRBV29-1 and J usage is TRBJ1-1, with a weak D call TRBD1 (6 bases). The germline V and J ends were trimmed by 6 bases and 4 bases, with 18 bases remaining between them. Germline assignment: CDR1 SQVTM and CDR2 ANQGSEA. CDR3 length equals 14 residues. CDR3 sequence (DNA): TGCAGCGTCTCCCCCGGGGGCCCGAGCACTGAAGCTTTCTTT. This gives the protein CSVSPGGPSTEAFF. The full variable domain, in which reference TRBV29-1 and TRBJ1-1 provide the parts outside the CDR3, is SAVISQKPSRDICQRGTSLTIQCQVDSQVTMMFWYRQQPGQSLTLIATANQGSEATYESGFVIDKFPISRPNLTFSTLTVSNMSPEDSSIYLCSVSPGGPSTEAFFGQGTRLTVV.

As DNA, the CDR3 is TGCGCCAGCAGCTTCTCGGCGACAGTAGAGACCCAGTACTTC. Its translation is CASSFSATVETQYF. The chain is built from TRBV5-1 and TRBJ2-5, with D possibly TRBD1 on 5 matching bases. The germline V gene has CDR1 SGHRS and CDR2 YFSETQ. Between the trimmed V and J ends, which lost 2 bases and 4 bases, there was a span of 12 bases. CDR3 length: 14 residues.

The chain has TRBV5-6 and TRBJ1-5; weak D call: TRBD1 (5 bases). The ends were cut back, 0 bases at V and 7 bases at J, with 8 bases in the middle. CDR1 SGHDT and CDR2 YYEEEE come from the germline V gene. This CDR3 has 13 amino acids. This CDR3 reads CASSLAAGQPQHF. Written as DNA, the CDR3 is TGTGCCAGCAGCTTGGCCGCAGGGCAGCCCCAGCATTTT.

The chain combines TRBV7-9 with TRBJ1-1, with D perhaps matching TRBD1 (6 bases). The CDR3 sequence is 15 residues long. CDR1 and CDR2 (germline): SEHNR, FQNEAQ (reference sequence). V lost 3 bases, J lost 0 bases, and 11 bases lay in between. CDR3 nucleotide sequence: TGTGCCAGCAGCTTCCAGGGGACCATGAACACTGAAGCTTTCTTT. It specifies CASSFQGTMNTEAFF.

The V and J genes are TRBV7-2 and TRBJ1-4; D gene ambiguous. This CDR3 is 14 amino acids long. Per germline, CDR1 SGHTA and CDR2 FQGNSA. V shed 0 bases and J shed 6 bases, with 8 bases lying between them. DNA of the CDR3: TGTGCCAGCAGCTTAGCCGGGTGGGATGAAAAACTGTTTTTT. It is translated as CASSLAGWDEKLFF.

This clone was counted only a few times. This rearrangement joins TRBV30 to TRBJ1-1, with D possibly TRBD1 on 5 matching bases. V shed 7 bases and J shed 1 base, with 13 bases lying between them. The CDR3 loop spans 13 amino acids. The V gene's germline CDR1 is GTSNPN and CDR2 SVGIG (reference sequence). The CDR3 spells CASIGQSNTEAFF. CDR3 sequence (DNA): TGTGCCTCCATAGGACAATCGAACACTGAAGCTTTCTTT.

The chain recombines TRBV11-2 with TRBJ1-2; D is unresolved. The ends were cut back, 7 bases at V and 8 bases at J, with 14 bases in the middle. Germline-derived CDR1 and CDR2 are SGHAT and FQNNGV. The CDR3 extends over 12 amino acids. In DNA, the CDR3 is TGTGCCAGCACCACCACGAGAGGCGGCTACACCTTC. This encodes CASTTTRGGYTF.

CDR3 nucleotide sequence: TGTGCCAGCAGTTACAGACGCGGACCCGGGAATGAGCAGTTCTTC. As protein: CASSYRRGPGNEQFF. The gene calls are TRBV27 and TRBJ2-1; D remains unclear. Looked up from germline, CDR1 is MNHEY and CDR2 is SMNVEV (reference sequence). The CDR3 loop spans 15 amino acids. Trimming took off 4 bases at V and 7 bases at J, with 17 bases between the two ends.

The chain joins TRBV10-3 to TRBJ1-2, with 7 positions matching TRBD1. V shed 3 bases, J shed 2 bases, and the junction held 6 bases outside the gene matches. This CDR3 contains 15 residues. The germline CDR1 and CDR2 sequences are ENHRY and SYGVKD. This CDR3 reads CAISEGGQGNYGYTF. As DNA, the CDR3 is TGTGCCATCAGTGAAGGGGGCCAGGGCAACTATGGCTACACCTTC.

J is TRBJ2-1 and V is TRBV5-6; 8 bases fit TRBD1. V dropped 3 bases and J dropped 8; count of bases not matched to a gene: 13. This CDR3 has 16 amino acids. Germline values: CDR1 SGHDT, CDR2 YYEEEE. CDR3 amino acids: CASSYEYGQGPHEQFF. Here the CDR3 DNA reads TGTGCCAGCAGCTACGAATACGGACAGGGCCCCCATGAGCAGTTCTTC.